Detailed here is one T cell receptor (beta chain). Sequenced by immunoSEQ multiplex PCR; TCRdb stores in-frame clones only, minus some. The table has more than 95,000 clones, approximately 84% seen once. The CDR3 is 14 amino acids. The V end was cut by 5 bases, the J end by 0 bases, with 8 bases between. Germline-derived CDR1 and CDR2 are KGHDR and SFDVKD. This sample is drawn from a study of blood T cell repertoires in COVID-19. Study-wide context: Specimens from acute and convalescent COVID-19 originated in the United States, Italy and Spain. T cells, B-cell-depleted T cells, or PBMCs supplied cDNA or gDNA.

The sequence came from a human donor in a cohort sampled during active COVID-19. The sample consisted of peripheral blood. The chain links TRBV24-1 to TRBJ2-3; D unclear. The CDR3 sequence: CATSGQASTDTQYF. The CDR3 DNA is TGTGCCACCAGTGGGCAGGCTAGCACAGATACGCAGTATTTT.